This T cell receptor (beta chain) was documented in a study of monozygotic twins with inflammatory bowel disease. UMIs bearing a 6-nucleotide sample barcode were added through template switching. Two rounds of nested PCR, of around 16 and 10 cycles, were run on TCRalpha and TCRbeta cDNA. With the 5' RACE reads reprocessed, TCRdb shows one record per CDR3 protein and no DNA. The repertoire table contains over 350,000 distinct CDR3 sequences. Germline CDR1 and CDR2: SGHAT and FQNNGV. The CDR3 has 16 amino acids. To note about this clonotype: The target antigen is unknown.

Study-wide findings and caveats: The co-twins with IBD showed lower TCRbeta diversity (inverse Simpson) than their healthy siblings.

The chain joins TRBV11-2 to TRBJ2-5; TCRdb's D call, TRBD1, is unchecked because there is no DNA. The clonotype comes from a human donor with ulcerative colitis or Crohn's disease, or a healthy co-twin of an affected twin (not recorded which). The sample was blood. The CDR3: CASSRPGQGVAKTQYF.